This is a list of T cell receptor beta chains from one sample in a study of CD8+ T cells in alopecia areata. Profiling relied on immunoSEQ multiplex PCR, and the TCRdb table lists in-frame clones only, not all of them. This table has 140,000 to 150,000 clones, less than 70% appearing once. The source was CD8+ T cells sorted from blood, collected at week 4, from a patient treated with tofacitinib. Receptor source: a human donor with alopecia areata. The CDR3 runs from the conserved cysteine through the conserved F or W. The order of the fields is clone size, V gene, CDR3 length, D gene, J gene, CDR3 protein, CDR3 DNA. The D gene is left open where the match is weak. Clone size is not always given. Where it is, it says once, few, many or a class for expanded clones.

clone size: NA
V gene: TRBV13
CDR3 length: 15
D gene: TRBD1
J gene: TRBJ1-1
CDR3 protein: CASSSTGTGDTEAFF
CDR3 DNA: TGTGCCAGCAGCTCGACCGGGACAGGGGACACTGAAGCTTTCTTT

clone size: few
V gene: TRBV27
CDR3 length: 13
D gene: NA
J gene: TRBJ1-1
CDR3 protein: CASKDGGYTEAFF
CDR3 DNA: TGTGCCAGCAAAGATGGGGGGTACACTGAAGCTTTCTTT

clone size: NA
V gene: TRBV4-1
CDR3 length: 15
D gene: NA
J gene: TRBJ2-7
CDR3 protein: CASSQTGTLGYEQYF
CDR3 DNA: TGCGCCAGCAGCCAAACCGGGACCCTCGGCTACGAGCAGTACTTC

clone size: NA
V gene: TRBV9
CDR3 length: 15
D gene: TRBD1
J gene: TRBJ2-7
CDR3 protein: CASSPSGTGGREQYF
CDR3 DNA: TGTGCCAGCAGCCCTTCGGGGACAGGGGGTCGTGAGCAGTACTTC

clone size: NA
V gene: TRBV5-6
CDR3 length: 13
D gene: NA
J gene: TRBJ2-7
CDR3 protein: CASSFGLRSEQYF
CDR3 DNA: TGTGCCAGCAGCTTTGGTCTTAGGAGCGAGCAGTACTTC

clone size: NA
V gene: TRBV12-5
CDR3 length: 15
D gene: NA
J gene: TRBJ2-1
CDR3 protein: CASGLGDPGYNEQFF
CDR3 DNA: TGTGCTAGTGGTTTGGGGGACCCTGGTTACAATGAGCAGTTCTTC

clone size: few
V gene: TRBV13
CDR3 length: 12
D gene: NA
J gene: TRBJ2-4
CDR3 protein: CASSPNGNIQYF
CDR3 DNA: TGTGCCAGCAGCCCCAACGGAAACATTCAGTACTTC

clone size: NA
V gene: TRBV7-9
CDR3 length: 15
D gene: NA
J gene: TRBJ2-3
CDR3 protein: CASSFMGEMADTQYF
CDR3 DNA: TGTGCCAGCAGCTTTATGGGGGAGATGGCAGATACGCAGTATTTT

clone size: NA
V gene: TRBV6-1
CDR3 length: 14
D gene: TRBD1
J gene: TRBJ2-2
CDR3 protein: CASSTGTGAGELFF
CDR3 DNA: TGTGCCAGCAGTACCGGGACAGGGGCCGGGGAGCTGTTTTTT

clone size: once
V gene: TRBV7-8
CDR3 length: 14
D gene: NA
J gene: TRBJ2-7
CDR3 protein: CASSLDLDSYEQYF
CDR3 DNA: TGTGCCAGCAGCTTAGATCTGGACTCCTACGAGCAGTACTTC

clone size: few
V gene: TRBV29-1
CDR3 length: 17
D gene: NA
J gene: TRBJ1-2
CDR3 protein: CSVEGFVFQGFCYGYTF
CDR3 DNA: TGCAGCGTTGAAGGATTTGTTTTCCAGGGATTCTGCTATGGCTACACCTTC

clone size: NA
V gene: TRBV2
CDR3 length: 13
D gene: TRBD1
J gene: TRBJ1-4
CDR3 protein: CASLGGADEKLFF
CDR3 DNA: TGTGCCAGCCTAGGGGGCGCGGATGAAAAACTGTTTTTT

clone size: NA
V gene: TRBV27
CDR3 length: 18
D gene: TRBD1
J gene: TRBJ2-6
CDR3 protein: CASRPGTGWSSGANVLTF
CDR3 DNA: TGTGCCAGCAGGCCTGGGACAGGTTGGAGCTCTGGGGCCAACGTCCTGACTTTC

clone size: NA
V gene: TRBV5-4
CDR3 length: 15
D gene: NA
J gene: TRBJ2-7
CDR3 protein: CASSHRLGDLSEQYF
CDR3 DNA: TGTGCCAGCAGCCACCGACTAGGGGACCTCTCCGAGCAGTACTTC

clone size: once
V gene: TRBV27
CDR3 length: 15
D gene: NA
J gene: TRBJ1-1
CDR3 protein: CASSFNGDTNTEAFF
CDR3 DNA: TGTGCCAGCAGTTTCAACGGGGATACGAACACTGAAGCTTTCTTT

clone size: NA
V gene: TRBV4-1
CDR3 length: 13
D gene: TRBD2
J gene: TRBJ2-1
CDR3 protein: CASSQDHAGGQFF
CDR3 DNA: TGCGCCAGCAGCCAAGATCATGCGGGGGGTCAGTTCTTC

clone size: NA
V gene: TRBV5-4
CDR3 length: 14
D gene: TRBD1
J gene: TRBJ2-5
CDR3 protein: CASSSTGGQETQYF
CDR3 DNA: TGTGCCAGCAGCTCTACAGGGGGCCAAGAGACCCAGTACTTC

clone size: NA
V gene: TRBV25-1
CDR3 length: 15
D gene: NA
J gene: TRBJ1-6
CDR3 protein: CASSPLRRGRTALHF
CDR3 DNA: TGTGCCAGCAGTCCCCTGAGAAGGGGGAGGACCGCCCTCCACTTT

clone size: NA
V gene: TRBV9
CDR3 length: 17
D gene: NA
J gene: TRBJ1-1
CDR3 protein: CASTVELYGVTNTEAFF
CDR3 DNA: TGTGCCAGCACCGTAGAACTTTACGGGGTGACAAACACTGAAGCTTTCTTT

clone size: NA
V gene: TRBV30
CDR3 length: 13
D gene: NA
J gene: TRBJ1-1
CDR3 protein: CAWRAPGDDEAFF
CDR3 DNA: TGTGCCTGGAGGGCCCCAGGGGACGATGAAGCTTTCTTT

clone size: NA
V gene: TRBV9
CDR3 length: 16
D gene: TRBD1
J gene: TRBJ1-2
CDR3 protein: CASSVAKGQGAYGYTF
CDR3 DNA: TGTGCCAGCAGCGTAGCTAAGGGACAGGGTGCCTATGGCTACACCTTC

clone size: NA
V gene: TRBV5-6
CDR3 length: 13
D gene: TRBD2
J gene: TRBJ2-7
CDR3 protein: CASSSGGGWGQYF
CDR3 DNA: TGTGCCAGCAGCTCGGGAGGAGGCTGGGGGCAGTACTTC

clone size: NA
V gene: TRBV18
CDR3 length: 15
D gene: NA
J gene: TRBJ2-5
CDR3 protein: CASSPVNPRQETQYF
CDR3 DNA: TGTGCCAGCTCACCAGTAAACCCTCGCCAAGAGACCCAGTACTTC

clone size: NA
V gene: TRBV5-4
CDR3 length: 12
D gene: NA
J gene: TRBJ2-7
CDR3 protein: CASSRTRDEQYF
CDR3 DNA: TGTGCCAGCAGCCGGACCCGGGACGAGCAGTACTTC

clone size: NA
V gene: TRBV15
CDR3 length: 18
D gene: TRBD2
J gene: TRBJ2-3
CDR3 protein: CATRRGTSGRVSTDTQYF
CDR3 DNA: TGTGCCACCAGAAGAGGGACTAGCGGGAGAGTAAGCACAGATACGCAGTATTTT